Following are 5 T cell receptor beta chains from one sample sequenced in a study of control samples from healthy donors and cancer patients. Method: immunoSEQ multiplex PCR; TCRdb's copy keeps in-frame clones and lacks some. The profile shows some 120,000 clones, about 90% of them singletons. Sequenced: blood. Receptor source: a man aged 18 to 30 in good health.

The rearrangement links TRBV5-4 to TRBJ2-7; D might be TRBD1 or TRBD2, each matching 5 bases. V was shortened by 1 base and J by 2 bases, with 13 bases between the two germline ends. This CDR3 comprises 15 residues. The germline CDR1 and CDR2 sequences are SGHNT and YYREEE (reference sequence). The CDR3 sequence: CASSLRGGSAYEQYF. In nucleotides, the CDR3 is TGTGCCAGCAGCTTGCGGGGCGGAAGCGCCTACGAGCAGTACTTC. Full variable domain (remainder filled in from reference TRBV5-4 and TRBJ2-7): ETGVTQSPTHLIKTRGQQVTLRCSSQSGHNTVSWYQQALGQGPQFIFQYYREEENGRGNFPPRFSGLQFPNYSSELNVNALELDDSALYLCASSLRGGSAYEQYFGPGTRLTVT.

The J gene is TRBJ2-7, the V gene TRBV29-1; 10 positions agree with TRBD2. The CDR3 loop spans 14 amino acids. Germline V gene data show CDR1 as SQVTM and CDR2 as ANQGSEA. The ends lost 4 bases at V and 6 bases at J; junction bases unmatched: 9. CDR3 nucleotides: TGCAGCGTTGGCGACCTAGCGGGAGTGGGCGAGCAGTACTTC. It yields the protein CSVGDLAGVGEQYF.

In the case of this clone: Other nucleotide sequences in the sample specify the same CDR3. The rearrangement joins TRBV7-2 to TRBJ1-1; 12 nucleotides align to TRBD1. J lost 1 base, V lost 3 bases, and 3 bases had no gene match. Germline CDR1 SGHTA, CDR2 FQGNSA. There are 16 residues in the CDR3. For the CDR3, the DNA is TGTGCCAGCAGCTTCCGGGACAGGGGGCCGAACACTGAAGCTTTCTTT. Residues: CASSFRDRGPNTEAFF.

The chain joins TRBV5-1 to TRBJ2-1; 10 positions match TRBD1. The CDR3 sequence is 15 residues long. Per germline, CDR1 SGHRS and CDR2 YFSETQ. V lost 4 bases to trimming and J lost 2 bases; unmatched junction nucleotides: 3. CDR3 amino acids: CASSPGQGAYNEQFF. The CDR3 DNA reads as TGCGCCAGCAGCCCCGGACAGGGGGCCTACAATGAGCAGTTCTTC.

The chain couples TRBV19 to TRBJ1-5; no clear D. This CDR3 is 14 amino acids long. V gave up 6 bases and J gave up 0 bases, with 9 bases separating them. CDR1 LNHDA and CDR2 SQIVND come from the germline V gene (reference sequence). CDR3 DNA: TGTGCCAGTAGCGGTGTTCATAGCAATCAGCCCCAGCATTTT. Amino acids: CASSGVHSNQPQHF. The complete variable domain, with remaining parts taken from reference TRBV19 and TRBJ1-5, reads DGGITQSPKYLFRKEGQNVTLSCEQNLNHDAMYWYRQDPGQGLRLIYYSQIVNDFQKGDIAEGYSVSREKKESFPLTVTSAQKNPTAFYLCASSGVHSNQPQHFGDGTRLSIL.